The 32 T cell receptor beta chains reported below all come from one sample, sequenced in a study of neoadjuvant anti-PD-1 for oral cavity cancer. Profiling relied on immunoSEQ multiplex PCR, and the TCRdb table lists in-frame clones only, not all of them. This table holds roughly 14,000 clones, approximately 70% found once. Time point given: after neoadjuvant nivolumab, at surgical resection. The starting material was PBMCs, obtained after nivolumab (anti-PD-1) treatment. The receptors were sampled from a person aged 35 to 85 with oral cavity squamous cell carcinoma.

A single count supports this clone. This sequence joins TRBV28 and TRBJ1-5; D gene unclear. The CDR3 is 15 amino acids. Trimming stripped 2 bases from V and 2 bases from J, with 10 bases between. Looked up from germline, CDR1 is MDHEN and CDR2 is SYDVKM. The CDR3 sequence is CASSLITDGNQPQHF. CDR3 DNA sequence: TGTGCCAGCAGTTTAATTACAGACGGCAATCAGCCCCAGCATTTT.

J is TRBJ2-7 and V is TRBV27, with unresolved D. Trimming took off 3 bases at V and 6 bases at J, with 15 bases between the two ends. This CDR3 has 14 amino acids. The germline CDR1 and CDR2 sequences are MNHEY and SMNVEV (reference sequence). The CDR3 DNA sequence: TGTGCCAGCAGTTTTGGTGGTGTTCGTGGCGAGCAGTACTTC. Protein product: CASSFGGVRGEQYF.

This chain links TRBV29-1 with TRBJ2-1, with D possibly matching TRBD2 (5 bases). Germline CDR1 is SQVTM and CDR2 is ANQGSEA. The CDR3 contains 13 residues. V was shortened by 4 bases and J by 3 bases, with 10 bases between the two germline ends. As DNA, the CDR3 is TGCAGCGTTGGTCAAAGCGGCTACAATGAGCAGTTCTTC. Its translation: CSVGQSGYNEQFF.

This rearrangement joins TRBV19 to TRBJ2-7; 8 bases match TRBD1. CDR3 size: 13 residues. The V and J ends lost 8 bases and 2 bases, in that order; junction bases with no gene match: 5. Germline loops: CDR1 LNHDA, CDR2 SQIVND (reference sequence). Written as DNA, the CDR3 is TGTGCCAGTGGCAGGGGGCGAACCTACGAGCAGTACTTC. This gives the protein CASGRGRTYEQYF.

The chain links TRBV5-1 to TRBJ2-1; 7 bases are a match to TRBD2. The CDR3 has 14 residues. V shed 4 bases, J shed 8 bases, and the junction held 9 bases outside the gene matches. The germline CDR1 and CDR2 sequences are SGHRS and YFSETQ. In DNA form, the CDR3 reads TGCGCCAGCAGCGCCGGACTAGTCAAAGATGAGCAGTTCTTC. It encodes CASSAGLVKDEQFF.

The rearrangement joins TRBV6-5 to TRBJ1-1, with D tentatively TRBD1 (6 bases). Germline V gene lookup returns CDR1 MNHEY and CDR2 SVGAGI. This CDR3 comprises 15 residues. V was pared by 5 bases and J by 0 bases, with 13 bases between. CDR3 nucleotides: TGTGCCAGCAGTCCATCAGGGGCGCTGAACACTGAAGCTTTCTTT. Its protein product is CASSPSGALNTEAFF.

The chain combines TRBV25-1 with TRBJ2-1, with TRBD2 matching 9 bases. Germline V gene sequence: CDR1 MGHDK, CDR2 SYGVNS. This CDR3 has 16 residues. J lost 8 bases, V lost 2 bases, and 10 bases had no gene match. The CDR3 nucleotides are TGTGCCAGCAGTGAACTTAGCGGGAGAAGTAGCCATGAGCAGTTCTTC. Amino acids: CASSELSGRSSHEQFF.

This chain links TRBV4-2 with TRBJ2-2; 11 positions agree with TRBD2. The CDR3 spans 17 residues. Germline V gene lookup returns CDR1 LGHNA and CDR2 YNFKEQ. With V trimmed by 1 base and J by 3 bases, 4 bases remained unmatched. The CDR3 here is CASSQAGLADDTGELFF. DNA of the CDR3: TGTGCCAGCAGCCAAGCGGGACTAGCGGATGACACCGGGGAGCTGTTTTTT.

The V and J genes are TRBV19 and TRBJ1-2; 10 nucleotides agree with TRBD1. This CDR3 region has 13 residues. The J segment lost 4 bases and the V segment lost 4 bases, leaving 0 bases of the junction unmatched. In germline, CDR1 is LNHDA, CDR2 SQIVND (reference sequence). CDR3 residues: CASSRQGAYGYTF. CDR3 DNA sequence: TGTGCCAGTAGTAGACAGGGGGCCTATGGCTACACCTTC.

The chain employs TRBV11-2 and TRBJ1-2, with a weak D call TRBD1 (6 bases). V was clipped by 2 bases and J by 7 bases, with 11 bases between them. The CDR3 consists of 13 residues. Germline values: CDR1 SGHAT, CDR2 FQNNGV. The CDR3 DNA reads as TGTGCCAGCAGCTTACCAGGGGAGTTTGGCTACACCTTC. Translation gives CASSLPGEFGYTF.

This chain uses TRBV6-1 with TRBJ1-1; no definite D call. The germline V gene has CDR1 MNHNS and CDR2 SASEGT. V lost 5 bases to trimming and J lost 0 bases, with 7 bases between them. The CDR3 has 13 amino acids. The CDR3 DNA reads TGTGCCAGCAGTCCCCAGATGAACACTGAAGCTTTCTTT. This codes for CASSPQMNTEAFF.

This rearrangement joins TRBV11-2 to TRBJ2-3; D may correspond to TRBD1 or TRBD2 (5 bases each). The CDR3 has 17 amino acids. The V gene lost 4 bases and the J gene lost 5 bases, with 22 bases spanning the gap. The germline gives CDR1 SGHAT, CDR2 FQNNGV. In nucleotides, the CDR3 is TGTGCCAGCAGCTACAATGCTAACCCGGGACGGGGAGATACGCAGTATTTT. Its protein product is CASSYNANPGRGDTQYF.

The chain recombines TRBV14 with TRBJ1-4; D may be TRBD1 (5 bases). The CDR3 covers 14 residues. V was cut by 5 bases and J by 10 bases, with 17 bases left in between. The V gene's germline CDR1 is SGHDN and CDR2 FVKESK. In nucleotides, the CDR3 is TGTGCCAGCAGCAAGGAGATGAGTGGGGGAAAACTGTTTTTT. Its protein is CASSKEMSGGKLFF. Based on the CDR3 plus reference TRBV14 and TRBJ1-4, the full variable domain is EAGVTQFPSHSVIEKGQTVTLRCDPISGHDNLYWYRRVMGKEIKFLLHFVKESKQDESGMPNNRFLAERTGGTYSTLKVQPAELEDSGVYFCASSKEMSGGKLFFGSGTQLSVL.

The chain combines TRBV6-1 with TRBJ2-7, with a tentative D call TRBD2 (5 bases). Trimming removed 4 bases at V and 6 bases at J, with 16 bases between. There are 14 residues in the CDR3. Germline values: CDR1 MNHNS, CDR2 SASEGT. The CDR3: CASSVSVPRAEQYF. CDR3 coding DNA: TGTGCCAGCAGTGTTAGCGTCCCACGAGCCGAGCAGTACTTC.

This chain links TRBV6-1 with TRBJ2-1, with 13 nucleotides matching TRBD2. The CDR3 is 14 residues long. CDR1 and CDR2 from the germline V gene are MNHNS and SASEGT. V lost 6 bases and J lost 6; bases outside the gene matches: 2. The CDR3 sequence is CASRRTSGSNEQFF. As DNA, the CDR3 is TGTGCCAGCAGGAGGACTAGCGGGAGCAATGAGCAGTTCTTC.

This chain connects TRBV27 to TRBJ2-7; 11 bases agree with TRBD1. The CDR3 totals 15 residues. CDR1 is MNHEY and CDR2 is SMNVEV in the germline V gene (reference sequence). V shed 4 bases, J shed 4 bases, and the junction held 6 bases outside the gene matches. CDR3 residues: CASSYSRDRGYEQYF. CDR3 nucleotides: TGTGCCAGCAGTTATTCCCGGGACAGGGGGTACGAGCAGTACTTC.

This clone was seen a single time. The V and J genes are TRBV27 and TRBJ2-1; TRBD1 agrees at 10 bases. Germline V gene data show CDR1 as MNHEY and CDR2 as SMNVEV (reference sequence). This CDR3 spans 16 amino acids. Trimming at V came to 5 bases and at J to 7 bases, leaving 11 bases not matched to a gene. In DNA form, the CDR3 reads TGTGCCAGCAGTCAGTTAGGACAGGGGGTCGGGAATGAGCAGTTCTTC. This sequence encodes CASSQLGQGVGNEQFF.

CDR3 sequence (DNA): TGTGCCAGCAGCCCCGCGGGACCCTCCTACGAGCAGTACTTC. It yields the protein CASSPAGPSYEQYF. The chain combines TRBV9 with TRBJ2-7; a weak D match, TRBD2 (6 bases). The CDR3 is made up of 14 amino acids. Germline CDR1 reads SGDLS; CDR2 reads YYNGEE. Trimming pared 4 bases from V and 0 bases from J, leaving 11 bases between.

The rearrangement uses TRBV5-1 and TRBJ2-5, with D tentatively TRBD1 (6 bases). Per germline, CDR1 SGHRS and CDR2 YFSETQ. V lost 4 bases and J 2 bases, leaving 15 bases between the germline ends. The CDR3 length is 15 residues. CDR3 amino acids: CASSLGHPMQETQYF. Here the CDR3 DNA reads TGCGCCAGCAGCCTGGGACACCCTATGCAAGAGACCCAGTACTTC.

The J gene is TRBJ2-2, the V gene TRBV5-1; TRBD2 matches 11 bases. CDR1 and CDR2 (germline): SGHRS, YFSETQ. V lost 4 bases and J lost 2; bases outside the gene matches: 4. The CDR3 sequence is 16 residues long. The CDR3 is CASSPGTSGNTGELFF. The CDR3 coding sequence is TGCGCCAGCAGCCCGGGGACTAGCGGCAACACCGGGGAGCTGTTTTTT.

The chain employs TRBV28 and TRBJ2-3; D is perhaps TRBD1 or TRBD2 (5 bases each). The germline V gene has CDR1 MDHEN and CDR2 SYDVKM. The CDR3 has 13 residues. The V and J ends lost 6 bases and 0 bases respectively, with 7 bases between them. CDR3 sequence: CASSRDSTDTQYF. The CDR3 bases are TGTGCCAGCAGCCGGGACAGCACAGATACGCAGTATTTT.

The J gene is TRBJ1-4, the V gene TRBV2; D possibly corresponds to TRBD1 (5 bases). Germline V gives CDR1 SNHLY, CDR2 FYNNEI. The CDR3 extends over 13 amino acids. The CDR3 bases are TGTGCTGCCCAGGGTTCCGTGGGTGAAAAACTGTTTTTT. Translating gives CAAQGSVGEKLFF.

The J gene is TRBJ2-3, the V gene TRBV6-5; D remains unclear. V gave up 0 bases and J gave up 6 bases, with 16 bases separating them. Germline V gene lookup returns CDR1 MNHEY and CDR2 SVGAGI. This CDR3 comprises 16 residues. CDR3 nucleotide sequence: TGTGCCAGCAGTTACTCGGGTAGTAGTTCAAGGGATACGCAGTATTTT. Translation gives CASSYSGSSSRDTQYF.

Here the CDR3 reads CASSQQGAGNTIYF. CDR3 DNA: TGTGCCAGCAGCCAACAGGGAGCCGGAAACACCATATATTTT. The chain employs TRBV2 and TRBJ1-3; TRBD1 might be the D (6 bases). Looked up from germline, CDR1 is SNHLY and CDR2 is FYNNEI. CDR3 size: 14 residues. V was shortened by 6 bases and J by 4 bases, with 13 bases between the two germline ends.

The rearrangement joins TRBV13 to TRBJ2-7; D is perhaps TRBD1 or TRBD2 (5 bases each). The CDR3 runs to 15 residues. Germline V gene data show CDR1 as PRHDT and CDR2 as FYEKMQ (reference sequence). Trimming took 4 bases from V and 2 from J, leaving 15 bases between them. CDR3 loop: CASSSRRGQTYEQYF. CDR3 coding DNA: TGTGCCAGCAGCTCCCGACGGGGCCAAACCTACGAGCAGTACTTC.

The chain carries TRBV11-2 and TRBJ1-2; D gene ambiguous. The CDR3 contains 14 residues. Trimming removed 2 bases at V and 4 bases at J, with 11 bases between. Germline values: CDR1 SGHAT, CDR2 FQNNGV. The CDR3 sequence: CASSLFWTGYGYTF. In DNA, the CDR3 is TGTGCCAGCAGCTTATTTTGGACCGGCTATGGCTACACCTTC.

In DNA form, the CDR3 reads TGTGCCAGCAGCTTTGGGACAGGGGGAAGGAGCAATCAGCCCCAGCATTTT. As protein: CASSFGTGGRSNQPQHF. The V call is TRBV5-5, the J call TRBJ1-5; 11 bases line up with TRBD1. This CDR3 has 17 residues. V shed 2 bases, J shed 1 base, and the junction held 5 bases outside the gene matches. CDR1 is SGHKS, CDR2 YYEKEE, per germline (reference sequence).

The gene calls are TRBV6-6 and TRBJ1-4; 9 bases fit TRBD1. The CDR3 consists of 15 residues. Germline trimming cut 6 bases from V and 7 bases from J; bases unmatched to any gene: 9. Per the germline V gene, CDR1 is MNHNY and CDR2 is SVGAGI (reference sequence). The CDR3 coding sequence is TGTGCCAGCAGGGACAGACAGGGGGTATTTGAAAAACTGTTTTTT. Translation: CASRDRQGVFEKLFF.

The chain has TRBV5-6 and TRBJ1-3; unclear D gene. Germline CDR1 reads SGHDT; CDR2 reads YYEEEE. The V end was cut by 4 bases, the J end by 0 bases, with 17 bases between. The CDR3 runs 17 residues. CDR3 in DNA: TGTGCCAGCAGCGCACCGGGCCTCCAATTCTCTGGAAACACCATATATTTT. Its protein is CASSAPGLQFSGNTIYF.

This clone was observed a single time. The CDR3 DNA is TGTGCCAGCAGTCTACAGGGGGGAGGCTACACCTTC. Amino acid sequence: CASSLQGGGYTF. This chain uses TRBV6-1 with TRBJ1-2; 8 nucleotides line up with TRBD1. Germline trimming cut 5 bases from V and 8 bases from J; bases unmatched to any gene: 4. CDR1 and CDR2 from the germline V gene are MNHNS and SASEGT. There are 12 residues in the CDR3.

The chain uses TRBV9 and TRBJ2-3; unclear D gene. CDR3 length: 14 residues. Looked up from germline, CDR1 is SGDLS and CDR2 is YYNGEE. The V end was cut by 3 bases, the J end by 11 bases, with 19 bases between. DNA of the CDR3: TGTGCCAGCAGCGAGGCCTTGAGCGCTGTTGGGCAGTATTTT. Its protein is CASSEALSAVGQYF.

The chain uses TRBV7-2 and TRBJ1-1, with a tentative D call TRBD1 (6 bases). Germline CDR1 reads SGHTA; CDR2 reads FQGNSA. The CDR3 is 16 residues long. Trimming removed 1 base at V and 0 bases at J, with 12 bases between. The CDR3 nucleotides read TGTGCCAGCAGCTTAGGTCCCACAGGGTTGAACACTGAAGCTTTCTTT. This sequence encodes CASSLGPTGLNTEAFF. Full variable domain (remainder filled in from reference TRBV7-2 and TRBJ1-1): GAGVSQSPSNKVTEKGKDVELRCDPISGHTALYWYRQSLGQGLEFLIYFQGNSAPDKSGLPSDRFSAERTGGSVSTLTIQRTQQEDSAVYLCASSLGPTGLNTEAFFGQGTRLTVV.